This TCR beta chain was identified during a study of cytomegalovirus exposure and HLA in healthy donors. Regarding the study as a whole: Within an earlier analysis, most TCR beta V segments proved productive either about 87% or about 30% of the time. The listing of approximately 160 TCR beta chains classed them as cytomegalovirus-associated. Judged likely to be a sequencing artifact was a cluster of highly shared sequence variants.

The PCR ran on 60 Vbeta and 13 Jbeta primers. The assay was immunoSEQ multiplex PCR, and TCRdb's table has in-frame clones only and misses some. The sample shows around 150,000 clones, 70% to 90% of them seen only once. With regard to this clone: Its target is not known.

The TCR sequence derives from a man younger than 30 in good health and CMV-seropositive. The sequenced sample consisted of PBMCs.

CDR3 loop: CASSRSGTGGFGAFF. Written as DNA, the CDR3 is TGTGCCAGCTCACGTTCCGGAACAGGGGGCTTCGGGGCTTTCTTT. The gene calls are TRBV18 and TRBJ1-1; 9 positions match TRBD1. Trimming removed 4 bases from V and 11 bases from J; junction bases left unmatched: 14. The germline gives CDR1 KGHSH, CDR2 LQKENI. This CDR3 spans 15 amino acids. The full variable domain, in which reference TRBV18 and TRBJ1-1 provide the parts outside the CDR3, is NAGVMQNPRHLVRRRGQEARLRCSPMKGHSHVYWYRQLPEEGLKFMVYLQKENIIDESGMPKERFSAEFPKEGPSILRIQQVVRGDSAAYFCASSRSGTGGFGAFFGQGTRLTVV.